This TCR beta chain was obtained from a study of technical replicates of blood from several donors. Only a few counts were recorded for this clone. CDR1 and CDR2 from the germline V gene are SGDLS and YYNGEE. The CDR3 is 15 amino acids. Deletions cut 0 bases from V and 1 base from J, with 10 bases between. Data came from immunoSEQ multiplex PCR; TCRdb stores just in-frame clones and leaves some out. The top ten hold more than 0.25% of the sample, which has about 74,000 clones, around 95% seen once. The chain employs TRBV9 and TRBJ1-1, with no clear D. The sequenced sample consisted of T cells isolated from PBMCs. The receptor's source is a human donor in good health. The CDR3 reads CASSVGLGGNTEAFF. CDR3 bases: TGTGCCAGCAGCGTAGGGCTTGGAGGGAACACTGAAGCTTTCTTT.